These 20 T cell receptor beta chains were all obtained from the same sample, sequenced in a study of tumor and adjacent non-tumor tissue in lung cancer. No cell sorting was done before RNA was extracted from the tissue. A modified ARM-PCR protocol with three rounds of nested PCR amplified TCRbeta. TCRdb independently ran MiXCR on the multiplex PCR reads; one entry per CDR3 protein. The sample lists about 120,000 distinct CDR3 sequences, 60% to 70% seen once, with 9.5% to 15% in the top ten. The source material was lung tumor tissue. The origin of the receptors is a man aged 30 to 45 with non-small cell lung cancer.

Of note for this clonotype: The conserved phenylalanine or tryptophan normally closing the CDR3 is absent here, so this likely arose from a read error. The V and J genes are TRBV6-1 and TRBJ2-3, with D maybe TRBD2 (5 bases). Germline V gives CDR1 MNHNS, CDR2 SASEGT. This CDR3 has 14 residues. Here the CDR3 reads CASCEARGTDTQYS. DNA of the CDR3: TGTGCCAGCTGTGAAGCGCGGGGCACAGATACGCAGTATTCT.

Of note for this clonotype: This may come from a read error, since a much larger clone is one base off. Given the absence of the conserved phenylalanine or tryptophan at the CDR3 end, a read error is likely. The chain uses TRBV12-3 or TRBV12-4 and TRBJ1-5, with 8 bases aligning to TRBD1. V lost 5 bases and J lost 6; bases outside the gene matches: 9. The CDR3 consists of 15 residues. The CDR3 here is CASSPDRGEGQPQHL. DNA for the CDR3: TGTGCCAGCAGTCCCGACAGGGGAGAAGGTCAGCCCCAGCATCTT.

As regards this clonotype: A junction end diverges from the germline sequence, so it may reflect a read error. This rearrangement joins TRBV28 to TRBJ1-1, with D hard to call. CDR1 MDHEN and CDR2 SYDVKM come from the germline V gene. This CDR3 has 12 residues. Here the CDR3 reads CVSSLSQQEAFF. CDR3 sequence (DNA): TGTGTCAGCAGTTTATCCCAGCAGGAAGCTTTCTTT.

As to this clonotype: The junction shows a germline mismatch at one end, possibly a read error. The V and J genes are TRBV11-2 and TRBJ2-2, with D possibly being TRBD1 or TRBD2 (5 bases each). This CDR3 is 14 amino acids long. Germline V lookup: CDR1 SGHAT, CDR2 FQNNGV. The CDR3 DNA is TGTACCAGCACCCCGGACACTCACACCGGGGAGCTGTTCTTT. It encodes CTSTPDTHTGELFF.

Remarks on this clonotype: A much larger clonotype is one base distant, so this may be a read error. The CDR3 sequence is CASSYSAGVGVNYGYTF. In DNA form, the CDR3 reads TGTGCCAGCAGTTACTCGGCCGGGGTAGGGGTCAACTATGGCTACACCTTC. V gene TRBV6-5 combines with J gene TRBJ1-2; D might be TRBD1 (5 bases). Trimming took off 0 bases at V and 2 bases at J, with 16 bases between the two ends. There are 17 residues in the CDR3. The germline gives CDR1 MNHEY, CDR2 SVGAGI.

With regard to this clonotype: At one end the junction does not follow the germline gene, possibly because of a read error. The chain couples TRBV29-1 to TRBJ2-1; D is unclear. Germline V CDR1 and CDR2: SQVTM, ANQGSEA. CDR3 length: 15 residues. CDR3 amino acids: CSLDWNISSYNEQFF. In nucleotides, the CDR3 is TGCAGCCTTGATTGGAACATAAGCTCCTACAATGAGCAGTTCTTC.

This clonotype came up many times. The CDR3 protein is CASSPKASGGSGYGYTF. The CDR3 region has the DNA TGCGCCAGCAGTCCCAAGGCATCTGGGGGCTCGGGCTATGGCTACACCTTC. V is TRBV4-3 and J is TRBJ1-2; D might be TRBD1 (6 bases). Trimming cost V 6 bases and J 4 bases, with 24 bases left between them. The CDR3 extends over 17 amino acids. The germline V gene has CDR1 LGHNA and CDR2 YSLEER.

With regard to this clonotype: A read error is possible here, since a much larger clone lies one base away. V is TRBV6-5 and J is TRBJ1-2; no definite D call. Germline CDR1 and CDR2: MNHEY and SVGAGI. The CDR3 runs to 13 residues. The CDR3 nucleotides read TGTGCCGGCAGCTTATCATCGGACTATGGCTACACCTTC. Residues: CAGSLSSDYGYTF.

This clonotype came up once. Just one base apart from a much larger clone, this may be a read error. The chain couples TRBV29-1 to TRBJ2-1; the D call may be TRBD1 or TRBD2 (5 bases each). The CDR3 totals 12 residues. Germline values: CDR1 SQVTM, CDR2 ANQGSEA. CDR3 in DNA: TGCAGCGTTGCGAGGGGCCCGGATGAGGAGTTCTTC. Translated, it gives CSVARGPDEEFF.

As regards this clonotype: The junction departs from germline at one end; a sequencing error may be responsible. This chain joins TRBV11-2 and TRBJ2-1, with D possibly being TRBD2 (5 bases). The V gene's germline CDR1 is SGHAT and CDR2 FQNNGV. There are 15 residues in the CDR3. This CDR3 is CASSPSVTTYNEQSF. The CDR3 DNA reads as TGTGCCAGCAGCCCTTCCGTGACTACCTACAATGAGCAGTCCTTC.

CDR3 protein: CASSDRASYEQYF. The CDR3 bases are TGCGCTAGCTCGGACAGGGCGTCCTACGAGCAGTACTTC. The chain employs TRBV5-1 and TRBJ2-7, with 8 bases fitting TRBD1. CDR1 and CDR2 (germline): SGHRS, YFSETQ. There are 13 residues in the CDR3.

About this clonotype itself: A read error is possible here, since a much larger clone lies one base away. The V and J genes are TRBV12-3 or TRBV12-4 and TRBJ2-7, with D possibly matching TRBD2 (7 bases). This CDR3 is built from 15 residues. The CDR3 sequence is CVSSFNGGPSDEQYF. The DNA for the CDR3 is TGTGTCAGCAGTTTTAACGGGGGGCCATCTGACGAGCAGTACTTC.

Ten or more counts support this clonotype. This sequence joins TRBV20-1 and TRBJ2-2; TRBD2 matches at 10 bases. This CDR3 has 17 amino acids. Germline V gene lookup returns CDR1 DFQATT and CDR2 SNEGSKA (reference sequence). After removal of 0 bases from V and 4 bases from J, the junction contained 8 bases not matched to a gene. This CDR3 is CSARDRASGGLTGELFF. The CDR3 DNA reads as TGCAGTGCTAGAGATCGGGCTAGCGGGGGCCTCACCGGGGAGCTGTTTTTT.

Turning to this clonotype: One base away lies a much larger clone, so this may be a sequencing read error. CDR3 sequence: CASSQLAQRAFF. The DNA of the CDR3 is TGTGCCAGCAGCCAATTGGCACAGAGGGCTTTCTTT. The chain joins TRBV5-4 to TRBJ1-1; D unresolved. The germline V gene encodes CDR1 SGHNT and CDR2 YYREEE (reference sequence). V was pared by 4 bases and J by 11 bases, with 15 bases between. The CDR3 contains 12 residues.

This clonotype was counted many times. The chain recombines TRBV12-3 or TRBV12-4 with TRBJ1-5; D is unresolved. The CDR3 extends over 14 amino acids. V lost 7 bases and J lost 7, with 17 bases in between. DNA of the CDR3: TGTGCCAGCACCCTTGGAGGCTTAGGGCAGCCCCAGCATTTT. Residues: CASTLGGLGQPQHF.

Many counts were recorded for this clonotype. This chain links TRBV12-3 or TRBV12-4 with TRBJ1-1; D uncertain. V was clipped by 2 bases and J by 0 bases, with 4 bases between them. There are 13 residues in the CDR3. CDR3 DNA sequence: TGTGCCAGCAGTTTAATGGTGAACACTGAAGCTTTCTTT. As protein: CASSLMVNTEAFF.

On this clonotype itself: Mismatch with germline at one junction end may stem from a read error. J is TRBJ2-1 and V is TRBV11-2, with unresolved D. Germline V gene lookup returns CDR1 SGHAT and CDR2 FQNNGV. The CDR3 is 17 amino acids. CDR3 residues: CASSLVSVQSSYIEQFF. CDR3 coding DNA: TGTGCCAGCAGCTTAGTGAGCGTGCAGAGCTCCTACATTGAGCAGTTCTTC.

This clonotype was counted between two and nine times. The V call is TRBV20-1, the J call TRBJ2-5; TRBD2 matches at 15 bases. CDR3 size: 17 residues. V was pared by 4 bases and J by 4 bases, with 10 bases of the junction left unmatched. Germline CDR1 and CDR2: DFQATT and SNEGSKA (reference sequence). The CDR3 sequence is CSATGTSGRNGRETQYF. The CDR3 DNA sequence: TGCAGTGCTACCGGGACTAGCGGGAGGAATGGTAGAGAGACCCAGTACTTC.

On this clonotype itself: One junction end disagrees with the germline gene, perhaps due to a read error. The chain links TRBV11-2 to TRBJ2-3, with D perhaps given as TRBD1 or TRBD2 (5 bases each). The germline V gene encodes CDR1 SGHAT and CDR2 FQNNGV. There are 14 residues in the CDR3. The CDR3 region has the DNA TGTGCCAACAGCTTAAATCCGGTGGGGGTTACGCAGTATTTT. Translating gives CANSLNPVGVTQYF.

This clonotype was observed at least ten times. This chain connects TRBV10-3 to TRBJ2-3; D remains unclear. The CDR3 consists of 14 residues. V was trimmed by 5 bases and J by 4 bases, leaving 13 bases between them. Germline CDR1 and CDR2: ENHRY and SYGVKD. CDR3 in DNA: TGTGCCATCAGTCCGGGCCTCCGGGCAGATACGCAGTATTTT. It is translated as CAISPGLRADTQYF.